This T cell receptor beta chain was sequenced for a study of T cell changes during pregnancy in multiple sclerosis. Assay used: immunoSEQ multiplex PCR; TCRdb lists only in-frame clones, some missing. The repertoire consists of around 56,000 clones, with approximately 89% occurring once and the leading ten covering more than 1.5%. This clone appeared once. The sequencing here drew on peripheral blood, taken after pregnancy. This receptor was identified in a female donor with multiple sclerosis, enrolled in a pregnancy study.

The CDR3 spells CASSPWTANTEAFF. CDR3 DNA sequence: TGTGCCAGCAGCCCCTGGACAGCGAACACTGAAGCTTTCTTT. The chain links TRBV7-8 to TRBJ1-1, with D possibly matching TRBD1 (6 bases). CDR1 and CDR2 from the germline V gene are SGHVS and FQNEAQ. The CDR3 runs to 14 residues. The V end was cut by 5 bases, the J end by 1 base, with 11 bases between.